This T cell receptor beta chain emerged from a study of control samples from healthy donors and cancer patients (dated by TCRdb to the early 2020s). Points on this clone: The target of this receptor is not known. Base qualities are not recorded, but no much larger clone differs from it by a single base.

Libraries were made using the immunoSEQ multiplex PCR assay. Entries here come from immuneACCESS through TCRdb and include only in-frame sequences with V and J called. Some clones fail to appear in such tables; in the studies checked, an unresolved V gene covers under half of the shortfall, and the cause of the remainder is unknown. A total of 150,000 to 200,000 clones appear in this sample, around 92% of them only once. The ten largest clones add up to around 2% of the sample. Input material: blood. This clonotype was sampled from a woman in her 40s in good health.

CDR3 reads: CASSRTANYGYTF. The DNA sequence reads TGTGCCAGCAGCCGTACAGCTAACTATGGCTACACCTTC. The sequence is built from TRBV7-2 and TRBJ1-2; too little of a D gene remains to name it. V drops 5 bases and J drops 0 bases, leaving 7 bases in between. CDR1 and CDR2, looked up from the germline V gene, are SGHTA and FQGNSA. The CDR3, cysteine through phenylalanine, is 13 amino acids long. Here the CDR3 DNA is all that survives: 39 bases in frame from base 1.